This T cell receptor beta chain came from a study of CD8+ T cells in alopecia areata. RNA was isolated and reverse transcribed to cDNA, the sequencing template. Using immunoSEQ multiplex PCR, the repertoire was profiled, and TCRdb retains in-frame clones only, with some absent. This table holds under 150,000 clones, approximately 51% found once. This clone has a handful of counts. The treatment denotes: oral pan-JAK inhibitor, 5-10 mg twice daily. This CDR3 has 11 amino acids. Looked up from germline, CDR1 is SQVTM and CDR2 is ANQGSEA. Deletions cut 1 base from V and 5 bases from J, with 5 bases between.

The V and J genes are TRBV29-1 and TRBJ2-5; D remains ambiguous. The sequence came from a human donor with alopecia areata. The material was CD4+ T cells sorted from blood, obtained at week 24, from a patient treated with tofacitinib. CDR3 residues: CSVEVYETQYF. CDR3 DNA sequence: TGCAGCGTTGAAGTATACGAGACCCAGTACTTC.